What follows are 5 T cell receptor beta chains derived from one specimen sequenced in a study of regulatory T cells in long-lasting Graves disease. Arm-PCR of CDR3 regions and iRepertoire HTBI primers were the basis on which TCR beta libraries were built. TCRdb re-derived calls from the multiplex PCR reads in MiXCR, one entry per CDR3 protein. The sample has 300,000 to 400,000 distinct CDR3 sequences; roughly 17% are singletons. The time point: newly diagnosed GD, antithyroid drugs for less than 3 months. PBMC RNA served as the TCR library source. This same sample was also part of a study on T cells in Graves' hyperthyroidism and ophthalmopathy.

Sequenced material: peripheral blood mononuclear cells (PBMCs), taken at new diagnosis, from a patient treated with antithyroid drugs. The source is a man between 35 and 55 years old with Graves disease.

The sample holds many counts of this clonotype. CDR3 nucleotide sequence: TGCAGTGCTAGGAATAGCGGGACTAGCACAGATACGCAGTATTTT. Amino acid sequence: CSARNSGTSTDTQYF. The J gene is TRBJ2-3, the V gene TRBV20-1; 8 bases are a match to TRBD2. This CDR3 spans 15 amino acids. Germline loops: CDR1 DFQATT, CDR2 SNEGSKA (reference sequence). The V segment lost 3 bases and the J segment 0 bases; nucleotides outside the gene matches: 5.

This clonotype was detected ten times or more. J is TRBJ2-5 and V is TRBV28, with D tentatively TRBD1 (5 bases). This CDR3 is 13 amino acids long. Deletions cut 6 bases from V and 5 bases from J, with 13 bases between. Germline V gives CDR1 MDHEN, CDR2 SYDVKM. The CDR3 region is CASSRWQGETQYF. Here the CDR3 DNA reads TGTGCCAGCAGCCGCTGGCAGGGTGAGACCCAGTACTTC.

In its sample, this clonotype was seen many times. V is TRBV18 and J is TRBJ1-1, with 7 bases identical to TRBD1. Germline CDR1 reads KGHSH; CDR2 reads LQKENI. V lost 6 bases, J lost 12 bases, and 13 bases stayed unmatched. CDR3 length equals 13 residues. This chain's CDR3 is CASSADRSQWTFF. The CDR3 coding sequence is TGTGCCAGCTCGGCGGACAGGTCCCAGTGGACTTTCTTT.

The sample holds many counts of this clonotype. This chain uses TRBV2 with TRBJ1-1, with D possibly matching TRBD1 (5 bases). The germline V gene has CDR1 SNHLY and CDR2 FYNNEI. V was pared by 5 bases and J by 4 bases, with 14 bases between. This CDR3 comprises 14 residues. Here the CDR3 reads CASSLTGQSTEAFF. The CDR3 nucleotides read TGTGCCAGCAGTTTAACAGGTCAATCCACTGAAGCTTTCTTT.

At least ten counts were recorded for this clonotype. The gene calls are TRBV30 and TRBJ1-1; a weak D match, TRBD1 (5 bases). Trimming cost V 1 base and J 5 bases, with 11 bases left between them. Germline V gives CDR1 GTSNPN, CDR2 SVGIG (reference sequence). The CDR3 contains 13 residues. In DNA, the CDR3 is TGTGCCTGGAGTGAGGGGTTCGGGACTGAAGCTTTCTTT. It yields the protein CAWSEGFGTEAFF.